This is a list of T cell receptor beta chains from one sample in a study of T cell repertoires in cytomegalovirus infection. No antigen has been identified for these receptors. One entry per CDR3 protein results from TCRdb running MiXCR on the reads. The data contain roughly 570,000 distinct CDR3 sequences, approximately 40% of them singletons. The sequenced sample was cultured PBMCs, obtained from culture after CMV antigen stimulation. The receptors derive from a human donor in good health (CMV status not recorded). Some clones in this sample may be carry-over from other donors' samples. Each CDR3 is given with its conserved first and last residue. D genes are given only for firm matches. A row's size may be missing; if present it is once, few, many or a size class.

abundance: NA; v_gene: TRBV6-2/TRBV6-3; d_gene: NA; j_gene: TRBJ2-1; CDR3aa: CASSYIPGWAGSIRDEQFF; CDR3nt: TGTGCCAGCAGTTACATCCCCGGGTGGGCCGGGAGTATAAGAGATGAGCAGTTCTTC
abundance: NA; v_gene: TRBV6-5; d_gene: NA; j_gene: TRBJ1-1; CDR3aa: CASSYWGFGDTEAFF; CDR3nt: TGTGCCAGCAGTTATTGGGGGTTCGGGGACACTGAAGCTTTCTTT
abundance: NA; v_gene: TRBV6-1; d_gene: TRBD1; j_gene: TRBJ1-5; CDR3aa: CASSVTGGFQPQHF; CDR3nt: TGTGCCAGCAGTGTGACAGGGGGCTTTCAGCCCCAGCATTTT
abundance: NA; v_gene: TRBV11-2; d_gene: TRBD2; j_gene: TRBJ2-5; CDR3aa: CASSLSRSAGGETQYF; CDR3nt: TGTGCCAGCAGCTTGTCGAGATCGGCGGGGGGGGAGACCCAGTACTTC
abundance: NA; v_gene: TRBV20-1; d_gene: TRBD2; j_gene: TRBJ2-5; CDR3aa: CSARRRGIQETQYF; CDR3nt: TGCAGTGCTAGAAGGCGGGGGATCCAAGAGACCCAGTACTTC
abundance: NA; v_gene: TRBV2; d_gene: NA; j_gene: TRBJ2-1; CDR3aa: CASSEKSLANNEQFF; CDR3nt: TGTGCCAGCAGTGAAAAGTCTCTAGCGAACAATGAGCAGTTCTTC
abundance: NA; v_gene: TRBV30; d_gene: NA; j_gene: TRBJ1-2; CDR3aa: CAWSGGRWYGYTF; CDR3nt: TGTGCCTGGAGTGGCGGACGGTGGTATGGCTACACCTTC
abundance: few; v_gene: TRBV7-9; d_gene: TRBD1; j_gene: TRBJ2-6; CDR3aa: CASSPWTGTSGANVLTF; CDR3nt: TGTGCCAGCAGCCCCTGGACAGGGACCTCTGGGGCCAACGTCCTGACTTTC
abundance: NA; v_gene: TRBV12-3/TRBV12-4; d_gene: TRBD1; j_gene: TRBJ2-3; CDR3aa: CASSLTGVIVDTQYF; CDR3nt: TGTGCCAGCAGCCTGACAGGGGTGATCGTGGATACGCAGTATTTT
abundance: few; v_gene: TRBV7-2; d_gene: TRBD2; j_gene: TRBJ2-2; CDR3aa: CASTIYGGGSGELFF; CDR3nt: TGTGCCAGCACCATTTATGGGGGGGGGTCCGGGGAGCTGTTTTTT
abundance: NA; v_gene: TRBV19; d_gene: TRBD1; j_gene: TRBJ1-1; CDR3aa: CASKRGGQGVDTEAFF; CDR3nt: TGTGCCAGTAAGAGGGGGGGACAGGGCGTGGACACTGAAGCTTTCTTT
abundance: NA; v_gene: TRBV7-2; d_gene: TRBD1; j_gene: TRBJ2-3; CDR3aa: CASSQRQGADTQYF; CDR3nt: TGTGCCAGCAGCCAAAGACAGGGTGCGGATACGCAGTATTTT
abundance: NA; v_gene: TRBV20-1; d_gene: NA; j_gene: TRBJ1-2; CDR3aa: CSAPRMRRGANYGYTF; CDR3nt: TGCAGTGCTCCCCGGATGAGGAGGGGGGCCAACTATGGCTACACCTTC